This TCR beta chain was captured by sequencing in a study of human T cells and chemical hapten exposure. This clonotype was seen at least ten times. In TCRdb, the RACE reads were re-called with MiXCR into one record per CDR3 protein. The sample includes 60,000 to 90,000 distinct CDR3 sequences, around 9.3% of them seen just once. CDR1 is DFQATT and CDR2 is SNEGSKA in the germline V gene (reference sequence). CDR3 size: 13 residues. With 5 bases clipped from V and 4 bases from J, the junction kept 6 bases outside the gene matches. Time point of the sample: healthy volunteer bleed at 6 weeks. The starting material, unfractionated whole blood, was used for total RNA extraction.

The receptor comes from a female donor in good health. Some clones in this sample may be carry-over from other donors' samples. Sequenced input: whole blood. This chain joins TRBV20-1 and TRBJ2-3, with 7 bases matching TRBD2. The CDR3: CSAEETSADTQYF. DNA of the CDR3: TGCAGTGCTGAGGAAACTAGCGCAGATACGCAGTATTTT.